These 3 T cell receptor beta chains came from one sample sequenced in a study of long-term antiretroviral therapy in people with HIV. Running of the v3.0 immunoSEQ assay took place at survey level. The assay was immunoSEQ multiplex PCR, and TCRdb's table has in-frame clones only and misses some. The sample yields 7,200 or so clones, just under 75% seen once. The input for sequencing was unsorted PBMCs, taken 0.1 years before starting antiretroviral therapy. These receptors all stem from a man younger than 35 with HIV.

This chain joins TRBV19 and TRBJ1-1, with D perhaps matching TRBD1 (5 bases). V was pared by 7 bases and J by 10 bases, with 13 bases between. The CDR3 has 11 amino acids. Germline CDR1 is LNHDA and CDR2 is SQIVND (reference sequence). The CDR3 spells CASITGGGAFF. CDR3 sequence (DNA): TGTGCCAGTATCACCGGGGGGGGAGCTTTCTTT.

This clone has a handful of counts. This chain links TRBV7-3 with TRBJ1-1; TRBD1 matches at 8 bases. The CDR3 is made up of 14 amino acids. With V trimmed by 5 bases and J by 3 bases, 5 bases remained unmatched. Germline-derived CDR1 and CDR2 are SGHTA and FQGTGA. This CDR3 is CASSVTGGDTEAFF. DNA of the CDR3: TGTGCCAGCAGCGTTACAGGGGGGGACACTGAAGCTTTCTTT.

Only one count was recorded for this clone. The V gene is TRBV5-6, the J gene TRBJ2-3; D not resolved. This CDR3 comprises 14 residues. Germline-derived CDR1 and CDR2 are SGHDT and YYEEEE. Trimming took 0 bases from V and 4 from J, leaving 9 bases between them. CDR3 residues: CASSLAFFSDTQYF. In nucleotides, the CDR3 is TGTGCCAGCAGCTTGGCCTTTTTTTCAGATACGCAGTATTTT.